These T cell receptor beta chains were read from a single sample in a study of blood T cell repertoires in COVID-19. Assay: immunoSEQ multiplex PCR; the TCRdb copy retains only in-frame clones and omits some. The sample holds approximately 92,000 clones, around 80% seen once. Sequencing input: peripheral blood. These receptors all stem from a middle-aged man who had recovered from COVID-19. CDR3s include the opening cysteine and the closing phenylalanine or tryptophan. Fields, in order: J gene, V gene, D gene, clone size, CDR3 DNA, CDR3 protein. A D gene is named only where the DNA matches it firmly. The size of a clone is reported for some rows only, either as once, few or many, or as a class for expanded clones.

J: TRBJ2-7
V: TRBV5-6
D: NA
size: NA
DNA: TGTGCCAGCAGCCAAACGATGGACTGGGCCGAGCAGTACTTC
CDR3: CASSQTMDWAEQYF

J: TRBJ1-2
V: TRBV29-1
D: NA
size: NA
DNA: TGCAGCGTTGTCGCAGGGGTGGCGGATGGCTACACCTTC
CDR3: CSVVAGVADGYTF

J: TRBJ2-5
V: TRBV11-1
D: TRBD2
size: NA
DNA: TGTGCCAGCAGCTTTGTAGGTGGGCGGGGGGCATCCCCGTACTTC
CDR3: CASSFVGGRGASPYF

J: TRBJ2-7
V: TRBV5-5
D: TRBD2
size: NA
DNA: TGTGCCAGCAGCCGTACTGCTAGCGGGGGGGCCGTATTTTACGAGCAGTACTTC
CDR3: CASSRTASGGAVFYEQYF

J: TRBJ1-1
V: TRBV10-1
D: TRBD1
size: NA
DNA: TGCGCCAGCAGTGACAGGGGGGTGAACACTGAAGCTTTCTTT
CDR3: CASSDRGVNTEAFF

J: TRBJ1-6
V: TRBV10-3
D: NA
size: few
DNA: TGTGCCATCAGCTTGACAGAGACTAATTCACCCCTCCACTTT
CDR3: CAISLTETNSPLHF

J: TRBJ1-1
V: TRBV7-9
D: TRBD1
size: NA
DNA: TGTGCCAGCAGCATAAACCAGGGGGGCACTGAAGCTTTCTTT
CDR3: CASSINQGGTEAFF

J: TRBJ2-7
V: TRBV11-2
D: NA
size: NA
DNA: TGTGCCAGCAGCTTAGTGGCGGGGGCCTCCTACGAGCAGTACTTC
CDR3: CASSLVAGASYEQYF

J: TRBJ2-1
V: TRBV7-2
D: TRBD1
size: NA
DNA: TGTGCCAGCAGCCCCCGGGACAGGACCTACAATGAGCAGTTCTTC
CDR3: CASSPRDRTYNEQFF

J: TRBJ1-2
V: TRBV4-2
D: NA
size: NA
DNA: TGTGCCAGCAGCCAAGAGTACAGGGTTAACTATGGCTACACCTTC
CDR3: CASSQEYRVNYGYTF

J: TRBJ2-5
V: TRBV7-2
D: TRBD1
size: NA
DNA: TGTGCCAGCAGCTTAGGGACAGGAGAGACCCAGTACTTC
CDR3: CASSLGTGETQYF

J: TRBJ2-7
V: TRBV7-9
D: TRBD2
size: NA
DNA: TGTGCCAGCAGCTTCCAAGCGGGGGGTCCCTACGAGCAGTACTTC
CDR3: CASSFQAGGPYEQYF